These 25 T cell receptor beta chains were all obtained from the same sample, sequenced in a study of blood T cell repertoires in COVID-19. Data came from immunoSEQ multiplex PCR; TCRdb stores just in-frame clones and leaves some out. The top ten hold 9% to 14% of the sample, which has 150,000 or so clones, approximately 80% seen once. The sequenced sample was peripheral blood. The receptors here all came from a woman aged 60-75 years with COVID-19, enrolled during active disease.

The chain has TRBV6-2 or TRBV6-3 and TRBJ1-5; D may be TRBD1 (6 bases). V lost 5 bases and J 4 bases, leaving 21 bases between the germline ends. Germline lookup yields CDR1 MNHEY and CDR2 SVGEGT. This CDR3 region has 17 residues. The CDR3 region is CASSPLKTGTLNQPQHF. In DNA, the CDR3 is TGTGCCAGCAGTCCGCTCAAGACAGGTACTCTTAATCAGCCCCAGCATTTT.

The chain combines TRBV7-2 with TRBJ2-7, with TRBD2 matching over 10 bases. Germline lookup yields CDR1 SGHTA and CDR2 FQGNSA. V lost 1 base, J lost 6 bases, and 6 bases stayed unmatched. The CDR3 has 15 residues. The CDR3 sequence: CASSLDASGSTEQYF. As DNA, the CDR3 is TGTGCCAGCAGCTTAGACGCTAGCGGGAGTACCGAGCAGTACTTC.

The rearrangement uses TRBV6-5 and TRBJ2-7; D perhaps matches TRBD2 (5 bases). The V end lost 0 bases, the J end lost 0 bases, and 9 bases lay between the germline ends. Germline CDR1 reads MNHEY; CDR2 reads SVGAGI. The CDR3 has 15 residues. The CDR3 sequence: CASSYSGLNSYEQYF. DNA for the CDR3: TGTGCCAGCAGTTACTCCGGACTTAACTCCTACGAGCAGTACTTC.

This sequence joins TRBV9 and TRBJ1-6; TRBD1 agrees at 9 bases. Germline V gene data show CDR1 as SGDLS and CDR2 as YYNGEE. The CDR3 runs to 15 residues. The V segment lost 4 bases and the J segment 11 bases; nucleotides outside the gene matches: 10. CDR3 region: CASSPPGQGRTPLHF. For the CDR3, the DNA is TGTGCCAGCAGCCCCCCGGGACAGGGTAGGACACCCCTCCACTTT. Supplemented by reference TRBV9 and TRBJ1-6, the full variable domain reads DSGVTQTPKHLITATGQRVTLRCSPRSGDLSVYWYQQSLDQGLQFLIQYYNGEERAKGNILERFSAQQFPDLHSELNLSSLELGDSALYFCASSPPGQGRTPLHFGNGTRLTVT.

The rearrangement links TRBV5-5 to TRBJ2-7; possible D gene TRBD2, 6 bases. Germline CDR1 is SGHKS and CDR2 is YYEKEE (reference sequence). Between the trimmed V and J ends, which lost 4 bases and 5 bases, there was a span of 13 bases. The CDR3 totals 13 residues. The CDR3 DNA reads TGTGCCAGCAGCCGAGACGGGACTCACGAGCAGTACGTC. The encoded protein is CASSRDGTHEQYV.

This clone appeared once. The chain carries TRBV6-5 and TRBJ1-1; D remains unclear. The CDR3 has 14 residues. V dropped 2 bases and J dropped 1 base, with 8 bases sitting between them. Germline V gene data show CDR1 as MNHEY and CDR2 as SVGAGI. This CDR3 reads CASSYRGRNTEAFF. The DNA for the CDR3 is TGTGCCAGCAGTTACCGGGGTCGGAACACTGAAGCTTTCTTT.

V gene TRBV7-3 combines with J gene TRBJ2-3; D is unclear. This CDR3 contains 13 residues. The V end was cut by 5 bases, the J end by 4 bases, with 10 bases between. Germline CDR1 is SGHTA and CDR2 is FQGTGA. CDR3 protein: CASSPTLADTQYF. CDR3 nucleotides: TGTGCCAGCAGCCCCACCCTAGCAGATACGCAGTATTTT.

The DNA for the CDR3 is TGTGCCAGCAGCTCGCTGGGACAGGGCGAAGGCTACACCTTC. Translating gives CASSSLGQGEGYTF. The V call is TRBV7-3, the J call TRBJ1-2; 9 bases align to TRBD1. Trimming removed 4 bases from V and 8 bases from J; junction bases left unmatched: 8. This CDR3 region has 14 residues. Germline lookup yields CDR1 SGHTA and CDR2 FQGTGA.

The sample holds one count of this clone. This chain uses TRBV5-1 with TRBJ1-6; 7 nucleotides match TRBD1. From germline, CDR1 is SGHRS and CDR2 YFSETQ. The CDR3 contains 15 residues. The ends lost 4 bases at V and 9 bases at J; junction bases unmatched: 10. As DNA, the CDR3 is TGCGCCAGCAGCCGGGAGGGGACAGCTGGTTCACCCCTCCACTTT. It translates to CASSREGTAGSPLHF.

The CDR3 region is CASSETNVAGGEQFF. The CDR3 region has the DNA TGTGCCAGCAGTGAAACTAACGTAGCGGGTGGTGAGCAGTTCTTC. The chain carries TRBV6-1 and TRBJ2-1; 7 bases fit TRBD2. CDR1 is MNHNS, CDR2 SASEGT, per germline. This CDR3 has 15 amino acids. V gave up 2 bases and J gave up 9 bases; unmatched junction bases: 10.

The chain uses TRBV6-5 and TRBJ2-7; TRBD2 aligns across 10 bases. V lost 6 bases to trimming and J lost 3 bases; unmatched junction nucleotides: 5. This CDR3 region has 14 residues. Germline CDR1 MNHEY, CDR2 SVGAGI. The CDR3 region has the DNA TGTGCCAGCAGCCATACTAGCGGGGTCTACGAGCAGTACGTC. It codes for CASSHTSGVYEQYV.

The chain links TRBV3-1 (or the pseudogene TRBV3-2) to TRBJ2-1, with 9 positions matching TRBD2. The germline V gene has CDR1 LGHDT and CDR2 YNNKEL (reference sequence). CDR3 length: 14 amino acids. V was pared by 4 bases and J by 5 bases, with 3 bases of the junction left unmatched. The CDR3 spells CASSRRGGHNEQFF. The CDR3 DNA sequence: TGTGCCAGCAGCCGGCGGGGGGGGCACAATGAGCAGTTCTTC.

The CDR3 nucleotides read TGTGCCACCAGCAGAGTGGGGCAGAACCAAGAGACCCAGTACTTC. Encoded protein: CATSRVGQNQETQYF. This rearrangement joins TRBV15 to TRBJ2-5; D is possibly TRBD1 (5 bases). V was clipped by 1 base and J by 0 bases, with 9 bases between them. This CDR3 is built from 15 residues. Germline V gives CDR1 LNHNV, CDR2 YYDKDF (reference sequence).

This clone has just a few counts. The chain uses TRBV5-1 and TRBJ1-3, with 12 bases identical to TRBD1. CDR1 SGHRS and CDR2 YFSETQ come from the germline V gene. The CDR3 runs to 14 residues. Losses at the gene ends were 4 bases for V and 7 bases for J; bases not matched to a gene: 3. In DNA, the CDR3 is TGCGCCAGCAGCGGGACAGGGGGCGCGAACACCATATATTTT. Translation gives CASSGTGGANTIYF.

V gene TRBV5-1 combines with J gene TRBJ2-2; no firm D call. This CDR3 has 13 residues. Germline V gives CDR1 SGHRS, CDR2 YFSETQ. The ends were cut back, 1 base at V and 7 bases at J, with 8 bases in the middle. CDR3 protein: CASSLLVSGELFF. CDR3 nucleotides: TGCGCCAGCAGCTTGCTGGTGAGCGGGGAGCTGTTTTTT.

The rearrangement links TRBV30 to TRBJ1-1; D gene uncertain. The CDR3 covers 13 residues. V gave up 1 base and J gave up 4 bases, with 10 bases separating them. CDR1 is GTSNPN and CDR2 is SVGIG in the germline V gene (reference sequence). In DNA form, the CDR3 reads TGTGCCTGGAGTGGGGGAGTGGGCACTGAAGCTTTCTTT. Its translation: CAWSGGVGTEAFF.

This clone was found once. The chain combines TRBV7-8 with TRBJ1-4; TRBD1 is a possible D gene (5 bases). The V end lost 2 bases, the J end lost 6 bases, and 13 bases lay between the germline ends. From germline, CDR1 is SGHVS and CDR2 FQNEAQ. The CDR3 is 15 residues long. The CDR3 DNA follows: TGTGCCAGCAGCTTACGCAGGGTAGGCGATGAAAAACTGTTTTTT. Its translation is CASSLRRVGDEKLFF.

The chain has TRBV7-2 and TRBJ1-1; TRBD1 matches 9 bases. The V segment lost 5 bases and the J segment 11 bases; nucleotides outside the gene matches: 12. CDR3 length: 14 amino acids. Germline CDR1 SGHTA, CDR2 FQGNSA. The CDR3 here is CASSHGQGRHRAFF. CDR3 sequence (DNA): TGTGCCAGCAGCCATGGACAGGGGCGGCATAGGGCTTTCTTT.

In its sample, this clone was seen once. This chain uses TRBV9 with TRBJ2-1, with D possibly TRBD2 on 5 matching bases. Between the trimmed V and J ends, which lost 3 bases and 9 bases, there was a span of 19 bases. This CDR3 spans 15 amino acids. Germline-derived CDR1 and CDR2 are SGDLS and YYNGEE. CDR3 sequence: CASSAASLGGGEQFF. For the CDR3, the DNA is TGTGCCAGCAGCGCCGCGAGTTTAGGAGGCGGTGAGCAGTTCTTC.

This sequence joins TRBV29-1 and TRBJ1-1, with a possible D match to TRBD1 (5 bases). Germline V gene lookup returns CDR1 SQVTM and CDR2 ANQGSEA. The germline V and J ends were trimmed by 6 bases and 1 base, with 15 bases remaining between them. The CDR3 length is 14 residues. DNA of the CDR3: TGCAGCGTGGGAGGGGTTCAGGGGAACACTGAAGCTTTCTTT. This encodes CSVGGVQGNTEAFF.

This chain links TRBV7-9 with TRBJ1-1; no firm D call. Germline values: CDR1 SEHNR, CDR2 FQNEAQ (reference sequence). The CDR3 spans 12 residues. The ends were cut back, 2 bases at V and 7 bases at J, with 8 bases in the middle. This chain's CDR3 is CASSLSRFEAFF. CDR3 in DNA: TGTGCCAGCAGCTTATCTCGGTTTGAAGCTTTCTTT.

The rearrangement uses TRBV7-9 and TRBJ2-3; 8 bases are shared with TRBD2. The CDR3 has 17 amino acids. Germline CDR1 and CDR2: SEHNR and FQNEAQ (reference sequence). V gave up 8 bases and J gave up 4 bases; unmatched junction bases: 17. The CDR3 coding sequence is TGTGCCAGCGCCATTAGCGGGGCCATCAACCCCGCAGATACGCAGTATTTT. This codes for CASAISGAINPADTQYF.

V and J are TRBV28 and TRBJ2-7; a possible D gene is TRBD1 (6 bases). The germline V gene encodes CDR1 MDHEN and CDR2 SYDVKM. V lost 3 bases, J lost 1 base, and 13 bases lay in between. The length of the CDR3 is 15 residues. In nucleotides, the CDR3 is TGTGCCAGCAGTTTGGGTCCAGGGGTATCCTACGAGCAGTACTTC. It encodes CASSLGPGVSYEQYF.

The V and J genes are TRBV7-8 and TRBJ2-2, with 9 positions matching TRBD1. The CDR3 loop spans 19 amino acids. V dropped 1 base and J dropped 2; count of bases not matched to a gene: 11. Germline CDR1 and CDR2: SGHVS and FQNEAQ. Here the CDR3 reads CASSLGGRSGQGNTGELFF. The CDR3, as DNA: TGTGCCAGCAGCTTAGGGGGGAGGTCGGGACAGGGTAACACCGGGGAGCTGTTTTTT.

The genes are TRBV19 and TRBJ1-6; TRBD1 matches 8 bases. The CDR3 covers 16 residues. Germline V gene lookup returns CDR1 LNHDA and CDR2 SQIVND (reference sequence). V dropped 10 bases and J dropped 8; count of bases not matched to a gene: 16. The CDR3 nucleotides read TGTGCCACCTCAGACAGGGGCGAGTTTTCGTATTCACCCCTCCACTTT. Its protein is CATSDRGEFSYSPLHF. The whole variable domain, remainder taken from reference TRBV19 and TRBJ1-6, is DGGITQSPKYLFRKEGQNVTLSCEQNLNHDAMYWYRQDPGQGLRLIYYSQIVNDFQKGDIAEGYSVSREKKESFPLTVTSAQKNPTAFYLCATSDRGEFSYSPLHFGNGTRLTVT.